In this sample, the clone carrying this TCR beta chain turned up a few times. The antigen remains undetermined. Unique molecular identifiers featured in how the TCRbeta library was prepared. Via MiXCR, TCRdb re-called the PCR reads, giving one row per CDR3 protein. The sample carries approximately 1,000,000 distinct CDR3 sequences, roughly 29% recorded once. Germline V gene lookup returns CDR1 LNHNV and CDR2 YYDKDF (reference sequence). The CDR3 totals 14 residues. Trimming took off 1 base at V and 3 bases at J, with 9 bases between the two ends. The sample is drawn from a study of T-cell reconstitution after alpha-beta-depleted transplantation in children. Study findings and constraints: In some patients, recipient T cells and intrathymic progenitors surviving conditioning explained high day-60 diversity. As was reported, about two months after transplant, alpha-beta T cells came from several hundred expanded graft clones.

The chain links TRBV15 to TRBJ2-5; the D gene is possibly TRBD1 (6 bases). This clonotype was sampled from a boy younger than two who had a stem cell transplant for SCID, so the T cells may come from the graft donor. The sample consisted of PBMCs, mostly from graft donor cells, taken 360 days after TCRalphabeta/CD19-depleted stem cell transplant. In DNA form, the CDR3 reads TGTGCCACCAGCAGAGGTTACAGGGAAGAGACCCAGTACTTC. As protein: CATSRGYREETQYF. The full variable domain, completed using reference TRBV15 and TRBJ2-5, is DAMVIQNPRYQVTQFGKPVTLSCSQTLNHNVMYWYQQKSSQAPKLLFHYYDKDFNNEADTPDNFQSRRPNTSFCFLDIRSPGLGDTAMYLCATSRGYREETQYFGPGTRLLVL.